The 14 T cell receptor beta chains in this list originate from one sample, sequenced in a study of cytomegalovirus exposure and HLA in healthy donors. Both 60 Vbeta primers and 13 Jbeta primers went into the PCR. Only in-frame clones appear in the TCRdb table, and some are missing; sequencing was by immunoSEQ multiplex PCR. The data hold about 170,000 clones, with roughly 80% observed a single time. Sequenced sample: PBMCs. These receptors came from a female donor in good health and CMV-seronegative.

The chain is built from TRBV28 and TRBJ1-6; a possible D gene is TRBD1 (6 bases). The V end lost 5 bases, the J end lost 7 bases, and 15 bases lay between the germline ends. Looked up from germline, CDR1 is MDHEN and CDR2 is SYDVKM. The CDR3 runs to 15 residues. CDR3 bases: TGTGCCAGCAGTGGACAGTTCCCCAAAAATTCACCCCTCCACTTT. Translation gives CASSGQFPKNSPLHF.

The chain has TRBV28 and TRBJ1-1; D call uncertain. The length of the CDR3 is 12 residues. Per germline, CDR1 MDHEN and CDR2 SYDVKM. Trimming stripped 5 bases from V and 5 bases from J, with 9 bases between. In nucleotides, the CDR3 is TGTGCCAGCAGTCCCCGTCGGACTGAAGCTTTCTTT. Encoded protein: CASSPRRTEAFF.

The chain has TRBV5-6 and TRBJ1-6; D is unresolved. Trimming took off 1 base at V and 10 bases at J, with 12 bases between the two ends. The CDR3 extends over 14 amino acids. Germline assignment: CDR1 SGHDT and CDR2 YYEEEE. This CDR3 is CASSLIRRESPLHF. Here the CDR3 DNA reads TGTGCCAGCAGCTTGATCAGGAGGGAGTCACCCCTCCACTTT.

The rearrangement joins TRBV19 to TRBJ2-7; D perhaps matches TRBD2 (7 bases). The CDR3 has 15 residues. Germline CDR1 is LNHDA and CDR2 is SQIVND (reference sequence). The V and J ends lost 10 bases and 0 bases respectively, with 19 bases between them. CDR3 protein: CATQSTGGGSYEQYF. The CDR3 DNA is TGTGCCACACAATCCACGGGGGGCGGCTCCTACGAGCAGTACTTC. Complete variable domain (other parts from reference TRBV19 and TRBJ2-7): DGGITQSPKYLFRKEGQNVTLSCEQNLNHDAMYWYRQDPGQGLRLIYYSQIVNDFQKGDIAEGYSVSREKKESFPLTVTSAQKNPTAFYLCATQSTGGGSYEQYFGPGTRLTVT.

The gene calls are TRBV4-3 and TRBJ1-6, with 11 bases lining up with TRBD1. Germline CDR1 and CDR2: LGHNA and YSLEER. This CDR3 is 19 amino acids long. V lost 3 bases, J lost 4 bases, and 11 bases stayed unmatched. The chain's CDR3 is CASSQTRPRDRGYNSPLHF. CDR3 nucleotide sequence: TGCGCCAGCAGCCAGACACGGCCCCGGGACAGGGGGTATAATTCACCCCTCCACTTT.

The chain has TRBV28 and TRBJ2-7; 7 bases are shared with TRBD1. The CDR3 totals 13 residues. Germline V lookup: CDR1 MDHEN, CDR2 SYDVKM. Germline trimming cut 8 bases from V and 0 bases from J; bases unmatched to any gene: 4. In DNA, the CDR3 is TGTGCCAGCCGGGGACAGTCCTCCTACGAGCAGTACTTC. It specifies CASRGQSSYEQYF.

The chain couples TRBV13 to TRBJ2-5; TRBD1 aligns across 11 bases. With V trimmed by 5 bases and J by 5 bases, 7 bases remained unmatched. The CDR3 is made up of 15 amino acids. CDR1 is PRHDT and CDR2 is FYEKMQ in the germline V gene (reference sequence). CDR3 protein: CASSRGDRGGETQYF. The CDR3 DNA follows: TGTGCCAGCAGCCGAGGGGACAGGGGGGGGGAGACCCAGTACTTC.

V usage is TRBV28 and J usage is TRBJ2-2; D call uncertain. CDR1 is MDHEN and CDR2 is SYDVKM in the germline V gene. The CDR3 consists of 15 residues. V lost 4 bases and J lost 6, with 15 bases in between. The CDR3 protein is CASSSASQRAGELFF. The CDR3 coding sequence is TGTGCCAGCAGTTCGGCTAGTCAACGCGCCGGGGAGCTGTTTTTT. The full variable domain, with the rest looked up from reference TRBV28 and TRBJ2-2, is DVKVTQSSRYLVKRTGEKVFLECVQDMDHENMFWYRQDPGLGLRLIYFSYDVKMKEKGDIPEGYSVSREKKERFSLILESASTNQTSMYLCASSSASQRAGELFFGEGSRLTVL.

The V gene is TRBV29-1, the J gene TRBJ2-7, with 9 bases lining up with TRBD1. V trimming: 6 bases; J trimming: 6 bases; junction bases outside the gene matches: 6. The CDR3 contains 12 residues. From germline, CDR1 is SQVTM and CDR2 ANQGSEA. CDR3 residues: CSVRTGEVEQYF. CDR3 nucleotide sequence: TGCAGCGTCCGGACAGGGGAGGTCGAGCAGTACTTC.

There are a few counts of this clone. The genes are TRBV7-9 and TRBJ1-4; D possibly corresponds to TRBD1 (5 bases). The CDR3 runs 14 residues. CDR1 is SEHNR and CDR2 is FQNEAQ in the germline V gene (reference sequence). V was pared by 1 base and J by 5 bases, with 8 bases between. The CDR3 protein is CASSLEQENEKLFF. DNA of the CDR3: TGTGCCAGCAGCTTAGAACAGGAGAATGAAAAACTGTTTTTT.

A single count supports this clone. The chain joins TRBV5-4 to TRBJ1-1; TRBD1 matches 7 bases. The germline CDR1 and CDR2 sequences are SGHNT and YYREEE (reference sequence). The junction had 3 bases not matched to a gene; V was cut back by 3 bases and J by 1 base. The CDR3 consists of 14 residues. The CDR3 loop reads CASSWDRTNTEAFF. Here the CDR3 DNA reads TGTGCCAGCAGCTGGGACAGAACGAACACTGAAGCTTTCTTT.

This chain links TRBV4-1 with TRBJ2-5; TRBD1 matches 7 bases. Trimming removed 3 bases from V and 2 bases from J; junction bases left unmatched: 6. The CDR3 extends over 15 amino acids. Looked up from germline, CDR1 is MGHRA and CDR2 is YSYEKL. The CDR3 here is CASSQPGQRQETQYF. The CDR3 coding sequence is TGCGCCAGCAGCCAGCCGGGACAGCGGCAAGAGACCCAGTACTTC.

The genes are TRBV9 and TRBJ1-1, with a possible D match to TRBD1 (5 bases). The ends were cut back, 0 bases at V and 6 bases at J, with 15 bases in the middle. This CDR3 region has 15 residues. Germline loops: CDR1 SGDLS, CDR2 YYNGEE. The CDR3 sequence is CASSVGVGVNAEAFF. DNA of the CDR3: TGTGCCAGCAGCGTAGGGGTAGGGGTCAACGCTGAAGCTTTCTTT.

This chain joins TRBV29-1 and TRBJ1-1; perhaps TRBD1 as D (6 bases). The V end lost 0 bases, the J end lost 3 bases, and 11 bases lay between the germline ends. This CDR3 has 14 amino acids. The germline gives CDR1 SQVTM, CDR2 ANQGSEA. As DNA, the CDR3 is TGCAGCGTTGAAGATCGTAGGGGGTACACTGAAGCTTTCTTT. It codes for CSVEDRRGYTEAFF.